These 2 T cell receptor beta chains share one sample of origin, sequenced in a study of cytomegalovirus exposure and HLA in healthy donors. The table came from immunoSEQ multiplex PCR; TCRdb's copy has only in-frame clones and leaves some out. This sample has around 250,000 clones, with around 87% found just once. Input material: PBMCs. These receptors all come from a woman under 30 in good health and CMV-seronegative.

This sequence joins TRBV7-9 and TRBJ1-2, with a tentative D call TRBD1 (5 bases). This CDR3 is built from 14 residues. CDR1 SEHNR and CDR2 FQNEAQ come from the germline V gene (reference sequence). V was shortened by 6 bases and J by 8 bases, with 19 bases between the two germline ends. The CDR3 DNA sequence: TGTGCCAGCAGATCCTCGGGGGAGGGCGACGGCTACACCTTC. Translation: CASRSSGEGDGYTF.

V usage is TRBV7-9 and J usage is TRBJ2-3; 8 bases agree with TRBD1. This CDR3 spans 17 amino acids. The V segment lost 5 bases and the J segment 3 bases; nucleotides outside the gene matches: 13. Germline-derived CDR1 and CDR2 are SEHNR and FQNEAQ (reference sequence). The chain's CDR3 is CASSPNPQGVKTDTQYF. CDR3 coding DNA: TGTGCCAGCAGCCCCAACCCACAGGGGGTGAAGACAGATACGCAGTATTTT.